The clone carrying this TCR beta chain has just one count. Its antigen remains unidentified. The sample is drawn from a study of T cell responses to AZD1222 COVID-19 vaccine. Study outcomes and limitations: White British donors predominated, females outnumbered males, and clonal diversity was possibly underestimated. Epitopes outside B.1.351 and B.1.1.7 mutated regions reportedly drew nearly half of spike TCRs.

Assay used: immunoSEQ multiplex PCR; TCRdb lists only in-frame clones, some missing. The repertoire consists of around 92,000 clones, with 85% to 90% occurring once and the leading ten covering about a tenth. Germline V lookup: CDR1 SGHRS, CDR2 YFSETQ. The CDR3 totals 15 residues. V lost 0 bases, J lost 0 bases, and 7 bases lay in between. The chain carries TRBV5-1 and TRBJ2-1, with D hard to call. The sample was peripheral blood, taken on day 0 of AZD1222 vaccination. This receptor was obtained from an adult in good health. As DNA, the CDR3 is TGCGCCAGCAGCTTGGAACTCAGCTCCTACAATGAGCAGTTCTTC. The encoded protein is CASSLELSSYNEQFF.